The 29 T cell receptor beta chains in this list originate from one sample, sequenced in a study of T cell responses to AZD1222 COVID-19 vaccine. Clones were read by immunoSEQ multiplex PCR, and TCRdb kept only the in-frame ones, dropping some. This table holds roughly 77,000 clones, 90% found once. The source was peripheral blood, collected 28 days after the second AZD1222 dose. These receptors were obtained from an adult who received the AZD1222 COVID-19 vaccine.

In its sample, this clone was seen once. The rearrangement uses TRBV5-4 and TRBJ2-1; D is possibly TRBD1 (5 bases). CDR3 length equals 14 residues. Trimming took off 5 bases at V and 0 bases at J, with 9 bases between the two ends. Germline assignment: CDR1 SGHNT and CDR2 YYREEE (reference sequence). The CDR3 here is CASRSTASYNEQFF. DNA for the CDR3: TGTGCCAGCAGATCGACAGCCTCCTACAATGAGCAGTTCTTC.

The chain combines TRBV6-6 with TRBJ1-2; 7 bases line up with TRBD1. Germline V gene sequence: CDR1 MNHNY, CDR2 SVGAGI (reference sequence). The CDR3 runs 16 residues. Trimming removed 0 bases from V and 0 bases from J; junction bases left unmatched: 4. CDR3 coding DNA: TGTGCCAGCAGTTACTCCCAGGGGGGGTCTAACTATGGCTACACCTTC. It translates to CASSYSQGGSNYGYTF.

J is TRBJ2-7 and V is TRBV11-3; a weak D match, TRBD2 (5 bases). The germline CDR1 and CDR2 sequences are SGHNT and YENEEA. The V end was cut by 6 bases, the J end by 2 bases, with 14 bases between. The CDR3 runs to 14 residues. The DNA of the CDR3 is TGTGCCAGCAGTCTTATGAGGGTCGCCTACGAGCAGTACTTC. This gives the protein CASSLMRVAYEQYF.

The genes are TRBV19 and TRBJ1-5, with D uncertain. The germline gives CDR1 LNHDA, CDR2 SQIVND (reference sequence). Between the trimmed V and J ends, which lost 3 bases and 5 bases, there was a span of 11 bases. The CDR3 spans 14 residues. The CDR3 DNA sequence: TGTGCCAGTAGTATTGGCCGGGCCTATCAGCCCCAGCATTTT. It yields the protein CASSIGRAYQPQHF.

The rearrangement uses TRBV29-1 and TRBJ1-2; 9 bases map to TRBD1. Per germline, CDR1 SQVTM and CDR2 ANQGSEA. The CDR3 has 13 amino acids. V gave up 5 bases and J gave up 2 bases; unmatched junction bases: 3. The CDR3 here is CSVRGTGNYGYTF. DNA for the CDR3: TGCAGCGTTCGTGGGACAGGGAACTATGGCTACACCTTC.

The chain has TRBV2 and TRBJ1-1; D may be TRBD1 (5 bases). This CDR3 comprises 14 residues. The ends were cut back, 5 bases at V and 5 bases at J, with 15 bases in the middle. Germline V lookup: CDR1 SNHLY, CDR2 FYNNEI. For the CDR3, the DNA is TGTGCCAGCAGTAGAGGAGGGGTCCAAACTGAAGCTTTCTTT. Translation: CASSRGGVQTEAFF.

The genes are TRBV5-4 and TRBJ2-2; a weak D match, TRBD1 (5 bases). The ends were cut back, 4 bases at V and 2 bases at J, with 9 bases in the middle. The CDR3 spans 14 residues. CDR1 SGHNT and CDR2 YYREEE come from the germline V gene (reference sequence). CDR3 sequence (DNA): TGTGCCAGCAGCCCCAGGGTAAACACCGGGGAGCTGTTTTTT. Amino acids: CASSPRVNTGELFF.

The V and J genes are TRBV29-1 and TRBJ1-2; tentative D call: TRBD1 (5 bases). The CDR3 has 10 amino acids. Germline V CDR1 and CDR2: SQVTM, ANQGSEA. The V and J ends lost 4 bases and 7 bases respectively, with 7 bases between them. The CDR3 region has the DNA TGCAGCGTTGGAGGGGTTGGCTACACCTTC. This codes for CSVGGVGYTF. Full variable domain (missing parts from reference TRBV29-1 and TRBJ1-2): SAVISQKPSRDICQRGTSLTIQCQVDSQVTMMFWYRQQPGQSLTLIATANQGSEATYESGFVIDKFPISRPNLTFSTLTVSNMSPEDSSIYLCSVGGVGYTFGSGTRLTVV.

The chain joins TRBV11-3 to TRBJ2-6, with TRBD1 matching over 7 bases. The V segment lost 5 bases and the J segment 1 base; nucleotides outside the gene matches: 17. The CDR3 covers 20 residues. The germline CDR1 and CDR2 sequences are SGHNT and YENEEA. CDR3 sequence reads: CASSHQGQLKIGSGANVLTF. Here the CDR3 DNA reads TGTGCCAGCAGCCACCAGGGACAGCTTAAAATCGGGTCTGGGGCCAACGTCCTGACTTTC.

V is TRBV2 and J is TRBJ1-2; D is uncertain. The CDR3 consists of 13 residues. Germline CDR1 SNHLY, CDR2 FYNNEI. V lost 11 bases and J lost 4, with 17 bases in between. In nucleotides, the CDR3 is TGTGCCCTCGATCGGCGGGTCGGCTATGGCTACACCTTC. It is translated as CALDRRVGYGYTF.

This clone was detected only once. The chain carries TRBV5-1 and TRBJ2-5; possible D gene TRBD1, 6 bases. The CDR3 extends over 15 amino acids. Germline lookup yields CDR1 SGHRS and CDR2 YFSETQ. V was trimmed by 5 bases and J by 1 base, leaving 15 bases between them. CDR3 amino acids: CASRATGSPQETQYF. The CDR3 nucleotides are TGCGCCAGCAGGGCAACAGGGTCGCCCCAAGAGACCCAGTACTTC.

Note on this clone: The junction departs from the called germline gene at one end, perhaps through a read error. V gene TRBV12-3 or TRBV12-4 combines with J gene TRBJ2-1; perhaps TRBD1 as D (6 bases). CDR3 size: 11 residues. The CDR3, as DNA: TGTGCCAGCAGTTTCACAGGGCGAAAGGTCTTC. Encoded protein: CASSFTGRKVF.

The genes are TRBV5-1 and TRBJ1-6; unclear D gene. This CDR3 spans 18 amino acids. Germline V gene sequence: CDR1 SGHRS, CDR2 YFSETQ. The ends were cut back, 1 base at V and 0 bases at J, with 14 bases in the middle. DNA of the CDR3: TGCGCCAGCAGCTTGAGGGAAGCCCAAAGCTCCTATAATTCACCCCTCCACTTT. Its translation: CASSLREAQSSYNSPLHF.

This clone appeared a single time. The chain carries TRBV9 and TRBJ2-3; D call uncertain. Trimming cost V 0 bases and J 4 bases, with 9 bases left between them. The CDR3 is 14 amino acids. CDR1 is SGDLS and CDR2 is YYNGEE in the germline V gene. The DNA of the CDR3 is TGTGCCAGCAGCGTAGGTGTGGGCCCAGATACGCAGTATTTT. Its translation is CASSVGVGPDTQYF.

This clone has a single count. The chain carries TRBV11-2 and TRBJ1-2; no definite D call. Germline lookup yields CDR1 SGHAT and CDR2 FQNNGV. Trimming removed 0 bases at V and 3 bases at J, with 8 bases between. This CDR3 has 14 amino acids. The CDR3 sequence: CASSLDTAYYGYTF. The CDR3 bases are TGTGCCAGCAGCTTAGATACGGCCTACTATGGCTACACCTTC.

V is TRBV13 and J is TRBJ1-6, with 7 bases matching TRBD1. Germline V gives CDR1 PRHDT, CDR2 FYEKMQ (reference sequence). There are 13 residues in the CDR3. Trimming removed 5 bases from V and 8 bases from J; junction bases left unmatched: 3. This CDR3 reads CASSKGADSPLHF. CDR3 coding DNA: TGTGCCAGCAGCAAGGGGGCGGATTCACCCCTCCACTTT. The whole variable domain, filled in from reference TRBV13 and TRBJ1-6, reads AAGVIQSPRHLIKEKRETATLKCYPIPRHDTVYWYQQGPGQDPQFLISFYEKMQSDKGSIPDRFSAQQFSDYHSELNMSSLELGDSALYFCASSKGADSPLHFGNGTRLTVT.

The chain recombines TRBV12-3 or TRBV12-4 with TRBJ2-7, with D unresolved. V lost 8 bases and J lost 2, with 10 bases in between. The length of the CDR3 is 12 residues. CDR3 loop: CASPESAYEQYF. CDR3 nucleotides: TGTGCCAGCCCGGAGTCCGCCTACGAGCAGTACTTC.

The CDR3: CASGLAGTGNTIYF. CDR3 DNA sequence: TGTGCTAGTGGTTTGGCGGGTACTGGAAACACCATATATTTT. J is TRBJ1-3 and V is TRBV12-5; the D is unclear. There are 14 residues in the CDR3. Trimming shortened V by 1 base and J by 2 bases, and 6 bases separated the two germline ends. Germline V lookup: CDR1 LGHNT, CDR2 FRNRAP.

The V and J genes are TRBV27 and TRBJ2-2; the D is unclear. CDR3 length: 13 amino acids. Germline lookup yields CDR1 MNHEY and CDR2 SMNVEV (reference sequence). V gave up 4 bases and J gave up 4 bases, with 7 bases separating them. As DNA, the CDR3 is TGTGCCAGCAGTTCTACACTCACCGGGGAGCTGTTTTTT. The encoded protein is CASSSTLTGELFF.

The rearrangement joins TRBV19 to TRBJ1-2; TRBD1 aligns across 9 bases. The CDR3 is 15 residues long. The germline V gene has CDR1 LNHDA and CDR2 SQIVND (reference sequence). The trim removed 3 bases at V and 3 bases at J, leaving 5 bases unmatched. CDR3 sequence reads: CASSIPGQGYYGYTF. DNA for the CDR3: TGTGCCAGTAGTATCCCGGGACAGGGCTACTATGGCTACACCTTC.

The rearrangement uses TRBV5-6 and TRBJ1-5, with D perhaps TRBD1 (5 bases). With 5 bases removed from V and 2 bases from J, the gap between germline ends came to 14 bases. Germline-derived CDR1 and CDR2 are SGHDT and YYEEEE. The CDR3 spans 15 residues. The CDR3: CASSPSGARNQPQHF. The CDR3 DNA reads TGTGCCAGCAGTCCGTCCGGGGCTCGCAATCAGCCCCAGCATTTT. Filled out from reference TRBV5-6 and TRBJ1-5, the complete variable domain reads DAGVTQSPTHLIKTRGQQVTLRCSPKSGHDTVSWYQQALGQGPQFIFQYYEEEERQRGNFPDRFSGHQFPNYSSELNVNALLLGDSALYLCASSPSGARNQPQHFGDGTRLSIL.

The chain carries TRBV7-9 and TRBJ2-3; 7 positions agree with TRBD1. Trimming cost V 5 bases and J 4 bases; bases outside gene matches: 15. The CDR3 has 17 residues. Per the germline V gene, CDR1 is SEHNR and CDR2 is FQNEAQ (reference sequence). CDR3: CASSPIPTGSGADTQYF. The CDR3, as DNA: TGTGCCAGCAGCCCCATCCCGACAGGGTCAGGGGCAGATACGCAGTATTTT. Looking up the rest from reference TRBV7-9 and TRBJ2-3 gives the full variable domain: DTGVSQNPRHKITKRGQNVTFRCDPISEHNRLYWYRQTLGQGPEFLTYFQNEAQLEKSRLLSDRFSAERPKGSFSTLEIQRTEQGDSAMYLCASSPIPTGSGADTQYFGPGTRLTVL.

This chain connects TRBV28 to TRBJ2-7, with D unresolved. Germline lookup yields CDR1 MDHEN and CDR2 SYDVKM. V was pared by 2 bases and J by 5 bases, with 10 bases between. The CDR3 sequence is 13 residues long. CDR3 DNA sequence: TGTGCCAGCAGTTTAGCAGTGCCCCACGAGCAGTACTTC. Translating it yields CASSLAVPHEQYF.

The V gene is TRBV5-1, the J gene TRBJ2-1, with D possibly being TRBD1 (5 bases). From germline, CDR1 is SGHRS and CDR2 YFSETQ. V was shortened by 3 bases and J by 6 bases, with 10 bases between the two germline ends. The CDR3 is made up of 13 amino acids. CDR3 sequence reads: CASSSTAGNEQFF. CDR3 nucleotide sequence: TGCGCCAGCAGCTCGACAGCCGGCAATGAGCAGTTCTTC.

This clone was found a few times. The CDR3 protein is CASSPGTALTYEQYF. CDR3 coding DNA: TGTGCCAGCAGCCCGGGGACAGCTCTCACCTACGAGCAGTACTTC. The chain uses TRBV7-9 and TRBJ2-7; 7 bases are shared with TRBD1. Germline-derived CDR1 and CDR2 are SEHNR and FQNEAQ (reference sequence). The V and J ends lost 5 bases and 2 bases, in that order; junction bases with no gene match: 9. The CDR3 covers 15 residues.

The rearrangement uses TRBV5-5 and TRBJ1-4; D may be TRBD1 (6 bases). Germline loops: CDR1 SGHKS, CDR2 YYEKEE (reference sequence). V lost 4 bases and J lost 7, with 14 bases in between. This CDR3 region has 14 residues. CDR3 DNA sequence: TGTGCCAGCAGCGTCACAGGGCAAGGTGAAAAACTGTTTTTT. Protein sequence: CASSVTGQGEKLFF.

CDR3 DNA: TGTGCCAGCAGGTGGGGGGTTGGTACTGAAGCTTTCTTT. Amino acid sequence: CASRWGVGTEAFF. The rearrangement links TRBV6-4 to TRBJ1-1, with D possibly being TRBD1 (5 bases). The V and J ends lost 6 bases and 5 bases respectively, with 13 bases between them. CDR1 is MRHNA and CDR2 is SNTAGT in the germline V gene. The length of the CDR3 is 13 residues.

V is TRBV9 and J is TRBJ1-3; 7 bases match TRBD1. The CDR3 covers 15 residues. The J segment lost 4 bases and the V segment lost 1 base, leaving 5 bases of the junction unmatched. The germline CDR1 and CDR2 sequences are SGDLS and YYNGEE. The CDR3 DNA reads TGTGCCAGCAGCGTATTTGCAGGGGGAGGAAACACCATATATTTT. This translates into CASSVFAGGGNTIYF.

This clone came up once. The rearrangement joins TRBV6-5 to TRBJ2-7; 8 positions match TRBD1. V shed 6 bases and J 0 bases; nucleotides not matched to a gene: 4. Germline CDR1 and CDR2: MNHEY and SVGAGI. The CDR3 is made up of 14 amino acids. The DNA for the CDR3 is TGTGCCAGCAGCTGGGACAGGTTCTCCTACGAGCAGTACTTC. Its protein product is CASSWDRFSYEQYF.